The 18 T cell receptor beta chains given below trace back to one sample, sequenced in a study of neurological immune-mediated disorders. TCRdb recomputed calls from the 5' RACE reads with MiXCR, one row per CDR3 protein. The repertoire has 40,000 or so distinct CDR3 sequences, around 14% of them found once; the top ten carry about a quarter. Material: PBMCs. Receptor source: a woman between 45 and 65 years old with HTLV-1-associated myelopathy (HAM/TSP).

This clonotype was seen repeatedly, ten times or more. The gene calls are TRBV5-1 and TRBJ1-3, with D uncertain. Per the germline V gene, CDR1 is SGHRS and CDR2 is YFSETQ. Trimming took off 4 bases at V and 2 bases at J, with 13 bases between the two ends. The CDR3 totals 15 residues. CDR3 loop: CASSPGLTPGNTIYF. As DNA, the CDR3 is TGCGCCAGCAGCCCCGGGCTTACCCCTGGAAACACCATATATTTT.

This clonotype was counted at least ten times. J is TRBJ2-2 and V is TRBV9; 7 nucleotides align to TRBD1. With 5 bases clipped from V and 1 base from J, the junction kept 5 bases outside the gene matches. CDR1 is SGDLS and CDR2 is YYNGEE in the germline V gene. The CDR3 sequence is 15 residues long. The CDR3 here is CASSSRQGNTGELFF. CDR3 nucleotide sequence: TGTGCCAGCAGTTCTAGACAGGGGAACACCGGGGAGCTGTTTTTT.

This clonotype was observed many times. V gene TRBV2 combines with J gene TRBJ1-5; 7 nucleotides agree with TRBD1. The V gene end was trimmed by 7 bases and the J gene end by 3 bases; junction bases not matched to a gene: 15. The CDR3 is made up of 17 amino acids. Looked up from germline, CDR1 is SNHLY and CDR2 is FYNNEI. Written as DNA, the CDR3 is TGTGCCAGCACCGAGACAGGGATCGGCCAAAACAATCAGCCCCAGCATTTT. Residues: CASTETGIGQNNQPQHF.

The sample holds many counts of this clonotype. The chain joins TRBV7-8 to TRBJ1-4; no clear D. Germline values: CDR1 SGHVS, CDR2 FQNEAQ. The V gene lost 1 base and the J gene lost 5 bases, with 11 bases spanning the gap. The CDR3 is made up of 15 amino acids. In nucleotides, the CDR3 is TGTGCCAGCAGCTTAGAGCACAGCTCAAATGAAAAACTGTTTTTT. It encodes CASSLEHSSNEKLFF.

This clonotype occurred many times. The V and J genes are TRBV20-1 and TRBJ1-5, with D uncertain. Trimming shortened V by 7 bases and J by 6 bases, and 7 bases separated the two germline ends. Germline values: CDR1 DFQATT, CDR2 SNEGSKA (reference sequence). This CDR3 is built from 10 residues. The CDR3 region is CSVASQPQHF. The DNA for the CDR3 is TGCAGTGTCGCCAGTCAGCCCCAGCATTTT.

This clonotype was found many times. The chain is built from TRBV5-1 and TRBJ2-3, with unresolved D. CDR1 is SGHRS, CDR2 YFSETQ, per germline. The CDR3 is made up of 13 amino acids. V gave up 0 bases and J gave up 10 bases, with 12 bases separating them. This chain's CDR3 is CASSLESLTAQYF. Here the CDR3 DNA reads TGCGCCAGCAGCTTGGAAAGCTTAACCGCGCAGTATTTT.

This clonotype was seen many times. The chain couples TRBV7-2 to TRBJ1-2; weak D call: TRBD1 (6 bases). Trimming shortened V by 3 bases and J by 4 bases, and 21 bases separated the two germline ends. From germline, CDR1 is SGHTA and CDR2 FQGNSA. This CDR3 has 17 residues. In nucleotides, the CDR3 is TGTGCCAGCAGCTTTGGGCTCCGAGGGGGGCCGAGCTATGGCTACACCTTC. It is translated as CASSFGLRGGPSYGYTF. The full variable domain, in which reference TRBV7-2 and TRBJ1-2 provide the parts outside the CDR3, is GAGVSQSPSNKVTEKGKDVELRCDPISGHTALYWYRQSLGQGLEFLIYFQGNSAPDKSGLPSDRFSAERTGGSVSTLTIQRTQQEDSAVYLCASSFGLRGGPSYGYTFGSGTRLTVV.

This clonotype has ten or more counts. The V call is TRBV10-3, the J call TRBJ2-7, with TRBD2 as a possible D gene (5 bases). This CDR3 comprises 13 residues. The ends were cut back, 8 bases at V and 0 bases at J, with 11 bases in the middle. The germline V gene has CDR1 ENHRY and CDR2 SYGVKD. This CDR3 reads CAIAADSSYEQYV. The CDR3 DNA sequence: TGTGCCATCGCAGCGGATAGCTCCTACGAGCAGTACGTC.

This clonotype has ten or more counts. This chain connects TRBV7-3 to TRBJ2-3; 10 bases are a match to TRBD2. The CDR3 covers 15 residues. Germline loops: CDR1 SGHTA, CDR2 FQGTGA. V lost 6 bases to trimming and J lost 3 bases; unmatched junction nucleotides: 6. The CDR3 coding sequence is TGTGCCAGCAGGGTAGCGGGGGGTGTAACAGATACGCAGTATTTT. Protein: CASRVAGGVTDTQYF.

Ten or more counts support this clonotype. This rearrangement joins TRBV6-1 to TRBJ1-2; 9 nucleotides agree with TRBD1. V was pared by 8 bases and J by 4 bases, with 11 bases of the junction left unmatched. Per the germline V gene, CDR1 is MNHNS and CDR2 is SASEGT. The CDR3 contains 15 residues. CDR3 DNA: TGTGCCAGCGCTATCGCATTGACAGGGGGCTATGGCTACACCTTC. Protein product: CASAIALTGGYGYTF.

This clonotype has ten or more counts. The chain couples TRBV27 to TRBJ1-6, with D hard to call. Trimming left V 3 bases short and J 7 bases short, with 10 bases between. The germline V gene has CDR1 MNHEY and CDR2 SMNVEV (reference sequence). The CDR3 is 14 residues long. CDR3 in DNA: TGTGCCAGCAGTTTGCCGGGAGACAATTCACCCCTCCACTTT. Translated, it gives CASSLPGDNSPLHF.

This clonotype was seen at least ten times. The chain combines TRBV7-2 with TRBJ1-2, with TRBD1 matching over 9 bases. The V gene end was trimmed by 4 bases and the J gene end by 4 bases; junction bases not matched to a gene: 7. The V gene's germline CDR1 is SGHTA and CDR2 FQGNSA. The CDR3 totals 15 residues. The DNA for the CDR3 is TGTGCCAGCAGCTCAACAGGGGGCGGGCCCTATGGCTACACCTTC. Residues: CASSSTGGGPYGYTF.

The rearrangement links TRBV7-6 to TRBJ2-5; TRBD1 might be the D (5 bases). This CDR3 has 13 amino acids. V gave up 4 bases and J gave up 1 base, with 7 bases separating them. Germline values: CDR1 SGHVS, CDR2 FNYEAQ. CDR3: CASSSGAQETQYF. The DNA for the CDR3 is TGTGCCAGCAGCTCTGGGGCCCAAGAGACCCAGTACTTC.

This clonotype was seen at least ten times. J is TRBJ1-1 and V is TRBV7-3; 7 nucleotides match TRBD1. The CDR3 covers 13 residues. Germline assignment: CDR1 SGHTA and CDR2 FQGTGA. J was trimmed by 1 base and V by 10 bases; bases with no gene match: 6. The CDR3 sequence is CATKGATNTEAFF. The CDR3 coding sequence is TGTGCCACCAAGGGGGCTACGAACACTGAAGCTTTCTTT.

This clonotype was counted a single time. One end of the junction fails to match germline, which may point to a read error. V usage is TRBV4-2 and J usage is TRBJ1-5; D is uncertain. The CDR3 totals 15 residues. Germline V CDR1 and CDR2: LGHNA, YNFKEQ. The CDR3 region is CASSQERGSNQTQHF. The CDR3 region has the DNA TGTGCCAGCAGTCAAGAACGGGGAAGCAATCAGACCCAGCATTTT.

Many counts were recorded for this clonotype. The J gene is TRBJ2-1, the V gene TRBV9; the D gene could be TRBD1 or TRBD2 (5 bases each). Germline assignment: CDR1 SGDLS and CDR2 YYNGEE. V lost 0 bases, J lost 4 bases, and 14 bases lay in between. CDR3 length equals 16 residues. The CDR3 spells CASSVDHRDGYNEQFF. Here the CDR3 DNA reads TGTGCCAGCAGCGTAGATCACCGGGACGGATACAATGAGCAGTTCTTC.

In its sample, this clonotype was seen many times. CDR3 sequence reads: CSARDLGLARTGELFF. The CDR3 DNA reads as TGCAGTGCTAGAGATTTGGGACTAGCGAGAACCGGGGAGCTGTTTTTT. V is TRBV20-1 and J is TRBJ2-2; 10 bases line up with TRBD2. CDR3 length: 16 residues. V gave up 0 bases and J gave up 5 bases; unmatched junction bases: 6. Germline V lookup: CDR1 DFQATT, CDR2 SNEGSKA (reference sequence).

This clonotype was detected a few times. The chain joins TRBV5-6 to TRBJ1-2; D is unresolved. CDR1 and CDR2 from the germline V gene are SGHDT and YYEEEE. V lost 0 bases and J 4 bases, leaving 10 bases between the germline ends. CDR3 length: 14 amino acids. Here the CDR3 reads CASSLEQALYGYTF. DNA for the CDR3: TGTGCCAGCAGCTTGGAGCAGGCCCTCTATGGCTACACCTTC.